This TCR beta chain appears in the sequencing data of a study of breast tumors, draining lymph nodes, adjacent tissues. Study-wide findings and caveats: Tumor repertoires ranked between lymph nodes and nontumor tissue in diversity, with V and J gene preferences. That most tumor T cells come from lymph nodes remained unproven.

This CDR3 is built from 14 residues. CDR1 and CDR2 from the germline V gene are SEHNR and FQNEAQ (reference sequence). The lymph nodes were axillary draining lymph nodes from breast cancer patients. From the multiplex PCR reads, TCRdb called clonotypes with MiXCR, one entry per CDR3 protein. This sample has about 130,000 distinct CDR3 sequences, with just under 20% found just once. Notes on this clonotype: Its antigen is as yet unknown. A much larger clone lies a single base off, so this may be a read error.

Sequencing was performed on axillary lymph node tissue. The TCR comes from a female donor with breast cancer. Some clones in this sample may be carry-over from other donors' samples. The chain recombines TRBV7-9 with TRBJ2-2; D is perhaps TRBD2 (6 bases). The CDR3 DNA reads as TGTGCCAGCACGCGGGACGGGAACACCGGGGAGCCGTTTTTT. This translates into CASTRDGNTGEPFF.